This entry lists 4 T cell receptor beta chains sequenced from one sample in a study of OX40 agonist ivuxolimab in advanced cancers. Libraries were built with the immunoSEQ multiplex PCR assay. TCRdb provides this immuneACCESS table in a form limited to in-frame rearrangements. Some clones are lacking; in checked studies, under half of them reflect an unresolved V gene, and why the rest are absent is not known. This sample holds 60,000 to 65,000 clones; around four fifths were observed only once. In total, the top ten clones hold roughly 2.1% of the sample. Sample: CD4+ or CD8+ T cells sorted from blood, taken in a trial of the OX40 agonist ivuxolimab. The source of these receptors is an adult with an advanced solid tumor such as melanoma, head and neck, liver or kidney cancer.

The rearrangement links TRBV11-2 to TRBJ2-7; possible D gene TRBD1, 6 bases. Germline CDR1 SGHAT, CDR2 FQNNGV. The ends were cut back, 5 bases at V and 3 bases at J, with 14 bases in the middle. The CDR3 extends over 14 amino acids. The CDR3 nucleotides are TGTGCCAGCAGCCCAGGGGCTAGTCTCTACGAGCAGTACTTC. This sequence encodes CASSPGASLYEQYF.

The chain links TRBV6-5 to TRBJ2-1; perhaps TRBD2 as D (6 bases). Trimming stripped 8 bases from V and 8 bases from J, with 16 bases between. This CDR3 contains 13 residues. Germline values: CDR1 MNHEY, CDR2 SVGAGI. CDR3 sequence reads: CASSKSWRDEQFF. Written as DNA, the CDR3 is TGTGCCAGCTCAAAGTCATGGAGGGATGAGCAGTTCTTC.

Here the CDR3 reads CASSTGGIKETQYF. For the CDR3, the DNA is TGTGCCAGCAGCACAGGGGGAATCAAGGAGACCCAGTACTTC. The chain recombines TRBV5-4 with TRBJ2-5, with TRBD1 identical over 8 bases. The germline V gene encodes CDR1 SGHNT and CDR2 YYREEE (reference sequence). With V trimmed by 4 bases and J by 5 bases, 7 bases remained unmatched. The CDR3 has 14 residues.

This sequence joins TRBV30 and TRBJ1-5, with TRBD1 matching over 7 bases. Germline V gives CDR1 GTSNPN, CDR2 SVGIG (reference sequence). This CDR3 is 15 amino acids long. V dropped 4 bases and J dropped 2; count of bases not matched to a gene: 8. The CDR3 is CAWKLGTGGNQPQHF. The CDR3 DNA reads TGTGCCTGGAAGTTAGGCACAGGGGGCAATCAGCCCCAGCATTTT. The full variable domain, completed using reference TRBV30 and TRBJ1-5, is SQTIHQWPATLVQPVGSPLSLECTVEGTSNPNLYWYRQAAGRGLQLLFYSVGIGQISSEVPQNLSASRPQDRQFILSSKKLLLSDSGFYLCAWKLGTGGNQPQHFGDGTRLSIL.